What follows describes a single T cell receptor (beta chain). The junction and the germline gene differ at one end; a read error may be behind it. The same CDR3 is also encoded by other DNA sequences in this sample. The data are from a study of blood T cell repertoires in COVID-19. Across the study: The United States, Italy and Spain provided the acute and convalescent COVID-19 samples.

Profiling relied on immunoSEQ multiplex PCR, and the TCRdb table lists in-frame clones only, not all of them. This table has under 250,000 clones, around four fifths appearing once. This CDR3 spans 15 amino acids. Germline values: CDR1 LNHDA, CDR2 SQIVND (reference sequence). V and J are TRBV19 and TRBJ2-1, with D possibly being TRBD1 (6 bases). This sequence was found in an older woman with active or convalescent COVID-19. The sequenced sample consisted of peripheral blood. As DNA, the CDR3 is TGTGCCAGTAGTACGGGACATGGGGTGGGTAATGAGCAATTCTTC. This sequence encodes CASSTGHGVGNEQFF. Based on the CDR3 plus reference TRBV19 and TRBJ2-1, the full variable domain is DGGITQSPKYLFRKEGQNVTLSCEQNLNHDAMYWYRQDPGQGLRLIYYSQIVNDFQKGDIAEGYSVSREKKESFPLTVTSAQKNPTAFYLCASSTGHGVGNEQFFGPGTRLTVL.